This T cell receptor (beta chain) was captured in a study of blood T cells in healthy people across ages (dated by TCRdb to between 2015 and 2017). Study-wide context: In model experiments, template switching captured roughly one uniquely barcoded TCR beta cDNA molecule for every two T cells. Using deep sequencing normalized with unique cDNA molecular identifiers, the study measured how TCR beta repertoire diversity changes with age. The donors were split into four age groups: young (average 16 years), middle-aged (about 40), aged (approximately 60) and long-lived (under 90). To avoid experimental bias, donors of different ages were spread randomly across the sequencing lanes. The study analyzed two additional independent replicas of 1 million unique cDNA reads from the same blood draw for two donors, one aged 18 to 30 and one aged 80 or older.

Broad study findings and their caveats: Since profiling was done on bulk unsorted PBMCs, naive and antigen-experienced compartments could not be conclusively compared. Observed TCR beta diversity correlated strongly with the percentage of naive T cells measured by flow cytometry. Estimates of total diversity from one million sequenced T cells were regarded as lower bounds and underestimates. Because the CMV infection status of the donors was unknown, age-related changes in expanded clonotypes may potentially have been confounded. As age increased, observed TCR beta diversity per million T cells dropped in a roughly linear way, and a significant reduction was already evident by age 40. Compared with the aged group, the long-lived group had more naive CD4+ T cells, fewer expanded clones and increased TCR diversity, a pattern suggesting age selection.

The library was prepared using 5' RACE. Reads for this sample came from an Illumina HiSeq 2500. A second PCR of about 7 to 12 cycles was run with a J-beta primer mix and a sample-barcoded 5' primer. A template-switch 5' adaptor carrying 12 random nucleotides introduced a unique molecular identifier onto each TCR beta cDNA molecule. At least 2.5 million CDR3-containing paired-end reads were obtained from each sample. First-strand cDNA was synthesized from all RNA with the Mint cDNA synthesis kit, primed by a TRBC-specific oligonucleotide. After uracil-DNA glycosylase treatment, a first 18-cycle PCR used universal primers M1SS and BC2_uni_R on all cDNA. The original methods were these. Normalization of each sample was performed by random selection of 1 million high-quality reads, each carrying a distinct molecular identifier. Reads sharing molecular identifiers were discarded rather than binned into consensus sequences. CDR3 identification, clonotype clustering and error correction used MiTCR with a Q25 quality threshold and the strictest error-elimination algorithm. A nonparametric unseen species model with Euler transformation was used to estimate a lower bound on total TCR beta diversity. Clones were called with MiXCR by TCRdb after fastp trimmed the public reads at Q25, and only in-frame beta chains were retained. Here each entry gathers all rows of one CDR3 protein and keeps the most common genes and DNA. The V and J calls, along with clone size, are taken from TCRdb and not from the paper's own processing. The sample records fewer than 2,000,000 distinct CDR3 sequences, about 35% of which are singletons. The top ten clones comprise over 9% of the sample.

The CDR3 spans 14 residues, from the cysteine through the phenylalanine. This entry keeps only the CDR3 DNA: 42 bases, framed from base 1. V gives up 4 bases and J gives up 2 bases, and the segment between their germline ends measures 15 bases. CDR1 DFQATT and CDR2 SNEGSKA were looked up in the germline V gene (reference sequence). In its sample, this clonotype was seen a few times. No antigen is known for it. No base qualities exist here, and no much larger clone lies one base off it. The 39 donors, aged roughly 6 to 95 years, were systemically healthy Caucasian individuals from Russia. Each donor gave approximately 9.3 milliliters of peripheral blood, collected into EDTA-treated Vacutainer tubes. Ficoll-Paque density-gradient centrifugation was used to isolate PBMCs, with at least 7 million per sample. Total RNA, at least 5.5 micrograms per sample, was extracted from PBMCs with Trizol reagent. For every donor, flow cytometry on a PBMC aliquot measured the percentage of naive CD45RAhigh/CD27high T cells.

The clonotype was recovered from a woman between 25 and 40 years old in good health. The chain joins TRBV20-1 to TRBJ2-7; the D region possibly corresponds to TRBD1 (5 bases align). Sequenced material: blood. The nucleotide sequence is given as TGCAGTGCTACCCGAATAACAGGTACCTACGAGCAGTACTTC. Its protein is CSATRITGTYEQYF.